Listed below are T cell receptor beta chains from one sample, sequenced in a study of pediatric ulcerative colitis. Assay used: immunoSEQ multiplex PCR; TCRdb lists only in-frame clones, some missing. The sample consists of about 25,000 clones, more than 65% of them appearing once. The specimen sequenced was gut tissue. These receptors originate from a boy under 18 with severe ulcerative colitis. Each CDR3 is given with its conserved first and last residue. Each record gives: clone size, V gene, D gene, J gene, CDR3 length, CDR3 protein, CDR3 DNA. The D gene is left open where the match is weak. Some rows have no size entry. The others give once, few or many, or a class for an expanded clone.

few	TRBV2	TRBD1	TRBJ2-6	16	CASSTGGGTGANVLTF	TGTGCCAGCAGTACAGGGGGAGGTACTGGGGCCAACGTCCTGACTTTC
NA	TRBV29-1	NA	TRBJ2-7	13	CSAELAPGNEQYF	TGCAGCGCCGAGCTAGCGCCAGGGAACGAGCAGTACTTC
NA	TRBV6-4	TRBD1	TRBJ2-3	14	CASSGGQGADTQYF	TGTGCCAGCAGTGGAGGACAGGGGGCAGATACGCAGTATTTT
NA	TRBV25-1	NA	TRBJ2-7	15	CASSELEAESYEQYF	TGTGCCAGCAGTGAATTGGAGGCAGAATCCTACGAGCAGTACTTC
NA	TRBV2	NA	TRBJ2-3	15	CASSANSGSTDTQYF	TGTGCCAGCAGTGCGAATAGCGGATCCACAGATACGCAGTATTTT
NA	TRBV6-4	NA	TRBJ2-2	14	CASSDSGNTGELFF	TGTGCCAGCAGTGACAGCGGGAACACCGGGGAGCTGTTTTTT
few	TRBV27	NA	TRBJ2-1	13	CASSLSGGNEQFF	TGTGCCAGCAGTTTATCAGGGGGCAATGAGCAGTTCTTC
NA	TRBV5-4	NA	TRBJ2-1	17	CASSQFGTASSYNEQFF	TGTGCCAGCAGCCAATTTGGGACCGCGAGCTCCTACAATGAGCAGTTCTTC
NA	TRBV7-6	TRBD2	TRBJ2-7	16	CASSDGTGLAGIEQYF	TGTGCCAGCAGCGACGGAACCGGACTAGCGGGAATCGAGCAGTACTTC
NA	TRBV5-1	NA	TRBJ2-2	13	CASSLGNTGELFF	TGCGCCAGCAGCCTAGGGAACACCGGGGAGCTGTTTTTT
NA	TRBV10-1	TRBD1	TRBJ2-1	14	CASSESGTGGSEFF	TGCGCCAGCAGTGAGTCGGGGACAGGGGGCTCGGAGTTCTTC
NA	TRBV5-1	NA	TRBJ2-3	15	CASSLRGETTDTQYF	TGCGCCAGCAGCTTAAGGGGGGAAACCACAGATACGCAGTATTTT
NA	TRBV6-1	NA	TRBJ2-1	13	CASRTDRYNEQFF	TGTGCCAGCAGGACCGACAGATACAATGAGCAGTTCTTC
NA	TRBV28	NA	TRBJ1-3	17	CASSLLVRLETGNTIYF	TGTGCCAGCAGTTTATTAGTACGTTTGGAGACTGGAAACACCATATATTTT
NA	TRBV29-1	TRBD2	TRBJ2-1	12	CSVGTSVNEQFF	TGCAGCGTTGGGACTAGCGTCAATGAGCAGTTCTTC
NA	TRBV6-1	NA	TRBJ2-7	12	CASRTGTQSEYF	TGTGCCAGCAGGACGGGGACACAATCCGAGTACTTC
NA	TRBV6-1	TRBD2	TRBJ2-1	15	CASSEGTSGSNEQFF	TGTGCCAGCAGTGAAGGGACTAGCGGGTCCAATGAGCAGTTCTTC
NA	TRBV11-2	NA	TRBJ1-1	13	CASSFQVNTEAFF	TGTGCCAGCAGCTTTCAGGTGAACACTGAAGCTTTCTTT
NA	TRBV4-2	NA	TRBJ2-1	16	CASSQDRGLTYNEQFF	TGTGCCAGCAGCCAAGATCGAGGATTAACTTACAATGAGCAGTTCTTC
NA	TRBV7-3	TRBD2	TRBJ2-1	15	CATQLKRLAGNEQFF	TGTGCCACCCAGCTTAAGAGACTAGCGGGCAATGAGCAGTTCTTC
NA	TRBV11-2	TRBD2	TRBJ2-7	16	CASSQLAGGASYEQYF	TGTGCCAGCAGCCAATTAGCGGGAGGGGCCTCCTACGAGCAGTACTTC
NA	TRBV5-1	NA	TRBJ2-1	15	CASSVTGRSYNEQFF	TGCGCCAGCAGTGTGACAGGCCGCTCCTACAATGAGCAGTTCTTC
NA	TRBV21-1	NA	TRBJ2-6	16	CASSKDRGSGANVLTF	TGTGCCAGCAGCAAAGACAGGGGTTCTGGGGCCAACGTCCTGACTTTC
few	TRBV6-5	TRBD2	TRBJ2-5	16	CASSYGASGRQETQYF	TGTGCCAGCAGTTACGGGGCTAGCGGGAGACAAGAGACCCAGTACTTC